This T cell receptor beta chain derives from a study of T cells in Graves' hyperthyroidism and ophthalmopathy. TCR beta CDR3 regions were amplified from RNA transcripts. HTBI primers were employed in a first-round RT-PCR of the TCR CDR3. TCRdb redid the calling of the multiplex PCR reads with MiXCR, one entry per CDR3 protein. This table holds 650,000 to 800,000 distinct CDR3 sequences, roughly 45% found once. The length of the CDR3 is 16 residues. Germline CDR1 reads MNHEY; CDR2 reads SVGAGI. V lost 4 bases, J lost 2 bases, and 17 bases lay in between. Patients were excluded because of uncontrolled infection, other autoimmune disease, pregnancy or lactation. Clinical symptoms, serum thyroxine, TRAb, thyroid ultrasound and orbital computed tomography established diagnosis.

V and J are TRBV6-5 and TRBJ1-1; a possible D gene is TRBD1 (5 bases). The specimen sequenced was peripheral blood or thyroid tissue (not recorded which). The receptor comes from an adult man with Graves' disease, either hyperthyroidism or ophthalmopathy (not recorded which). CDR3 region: CASSLGDRPGNTEAFF. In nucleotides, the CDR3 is TGTGCCAGCAGTTTGGGAGACAGACCGGGAAACACTGAAGCTTTCTTT.